The 5 T cell receptor beta chains reported below all come from one sample, sequenced in a study of blood T cell repertoires in COVID-19. Method: immunoSEQ multiplex PCR; TCRdb's copy keeps in-frame clones and lacks some. The data show fewer than 250,000 clones, about 83% seen once. The material sequenced was peripheral blood. The receptors here all came from a woman aged 40 to 50 with active or convalescent COVID-19.

This rearrangement joins TRBV6-6 to TRBJ2-1; weak D call: TRBD1 (5 bases). The V end was cut by 7 bases, the J end by 1 base, with 8 bases between. This CDR3 region has 13 residues. Germline CDR1 is MNHNY and CDR2 is SVGAGI (reference sequence). This chain's CDR3 is CASTAGSYNEQFF. DNA of the CDR3: TGTGCCAGCACTGCAGGGTCCTACAATGAGCAGTTCTTC.

The J gene is TRBJ1-6, the V gene TRBV14, with TRBD1 as a possible D gene (5 bases). The ends were cut back, 4 bases at V and 13 bases at J, with 14 bases in the middle. This CDR3 is built from 13 residues. The germline V gene has CDR1 SGHDN and CDR2 FVKESK. In DNA form, the CDR3 reads TGTGCCAGCAGCCTCGTGGGAGGGGCGCCCCTCCACTTT. Translation gives CASSLVGGAPLHF.

The rearrangement links TRBV9 to TRBJ1-2; D not certain. Per germline, CDR1 SGDLS and CDR2 YYNGEE. Deletions cut 0 bases from V and 4 bases from J, with 10 bases between. The CDR3 is 14 residues long. For the CDR3, the DNA is TGTGCCAGCAGCGTAGACCAGGCCGGCTATGGCTACACCTTC. Residues: CASSVDQAGYGYTF.

V usage is TRBV5-5 and J usage is TRBJ2-7, with TRBD2 identical over 9 bases. Unmatched junction bases numbered 5, after V lost 1 base and J lost 0 bases. The length of the CDR3 is 16 residues. The germline V gene has CDR1 SGHKS and CDR2 YYEKEE (reference sequence). In DNA, the CDR3 is TGTGCCAGCAGCTTGTCGGGACTAGCCGGCTCCTACGAGCAGTACTTC. Translated: CASSLSGLAGSYEQYF.

This rearrangement joins TRBV15 to TRBJ1-2; possible D gene TRBD1, 5 bases. The germline V and J ends were trimmed by 1 base and 7 bases, with 16 bases remaining between them. Germline assignment: CDR1 LNHNV and CDR2 YYDKDF (reference sequence). This CDR3 is built from 15 residues. CDR3 nucleotides: TGTGCCACCAGCAGAGCTGGGGGACGGGAGATTGGCTACACCTTC. This gives the protein CATSRAGGREIGYTF. The variable domain in full, with the rest retrieved from reference TRBV15 and TRBJ1-2, is DAMVIQNPRYQVTQFGKPVTLSCSQTLNHNVMYWYQQKSSQAPKLLFHYYDKDFNNEADTPDNFQSRRPNTSFCFLDIRSPGLGDTAMYLCATSRAGGREIGYTFGSGTRLTVV.